This T cell receptor beta chain was documented in a study of blood T cell repertoires in COVID-19 (dated by TCRdb to the early 2020s). Study-wide context: Samples covering the acute and convalescent phases of COVID-19 were provided by collaborators in the United States, Italy and Spain. The material from the prospective study consisted of cDNA or gDNA derived from T cells, B-cell-depleted T cells, or PBMCs. Subjects who had been exposed to COVID-19, were actively infected with it, or had recovered from it provided the deeply sampled blood TCRbeta repertoires that made up the dataset. A freely available public database, intended as a resource for researchers studying the immune response to SARS-CoV-2, is where the repertoires were released. Samples were obtained from the ongoing ImmuneRACE study (first 160 participants) and from over 1,000 subjects provided by 6 global collaborators. A de-identified subject ID, COVID-19 status, age in years and sex were almost always included in the sample metadata. HLA class I and class II types, where available, came from metadata supplied by the sample provider rather than from assay-based typing.

The collaborating institutions used their own protocols to collect whole blood in K2EDTA tubes. For TCRbeta analysis, collaborator samples were shipped as frozen whole blood, as isolated PBMCs, or as DNA extracted from either sample type. TCRbeta CDR3 regions were amplified from genomic DNA by means of the immunoSEQ Assay, a bias-controlled multiplex PCR. The authors' analysis ran thus. Nucleated cell counts per sample were estimated from amplification of reference gene primers within the assay. To quantify the absolute abundance of each unique TCRbeta CDR3 rearrangement, sequence reads were collapsed and filtered. For each sample, productive Simpson clonality was calculated by taking the square root of Simpson's diversity index across productive rearrangements. The table was pulled from immuneACCESS by TCRdb, which kept in-frame rearrangements only. Such tables lose some clones; where checked, under half of the loss comes from unresolved V genes, and the rest has no known cause. From that table come the V and J calls and clone size; the DNA was used to work out D and trimming. The sample records about 210,000 clones, around 90% of which are singletons. Jointly, the top ten make up under 1.5% of the sample.

Results the study describes overall, beyond this receptor: The amount of clinical and demographic metadata varied by source and participant and was provided uncurated.

Worth noting for this clone: The antigen it recognizes is unknown. It has no much larger one-base neighbor in the sample; base qualities were not kept.

Per the germline V gene (reference sequence), GTSNPN is the CDR1 and SVGIG is the CDR2. The germline V end is reduced by 3 bases and the J end by 9 bases; junction bases left unmatched: 9. Including cysteine and phenylalanine, the CDR3 has 15 amino acids. The retained sequence is limited to the CDR3, 45 bases, with the frame set at the first base. The sequencing input was peripheral blood. The receptor's source is a man younger than 40 with acute or convalescent COVID-19. The chain is made from TRBV30 and TRBJ2-1, and 12 junction bases match TRBD2. The base sequence is TGTGCCTGGAGCCGGACTAGCGGGATGACTGTTGAGCAGTTCTTC. This codes for CAWSRTSGMTVEQFF.